This T cell receptor beta chain was captured by sequencing in a study of T cell changes during pregnancy in multiple sclerosis. Measured with immunoSEQ multiplex PCR; TCRdb has only the in-frame clones, and not every one. The data contain about 51,000 clones, 93% of them singletons. This CDR3 is 12 amino acids long. V lost 6 bases, J lost 6 bases, and 3 bases stayed unmatched. In germline, CDR1 is WNHNN, CDR2 SYGVQD (reference sequence). The gene calls are TRBV10-1 and TRBJ2-7; the match to TRBD2 covers 9 bases. This clonotype was obtained from a female donor with multiple sclerosis, enrolled in a pregnancy study. This material consisted of peripheral blood, taken in the second trimester of pregnancy. CDR3 nucleotides: TGCGCCAGCAGGGGGACTAGCCGCGAGCAGTACTTC. This sequence encodes CASRGTSREQYF.